Described below is a single T cell receptor (beta chain) sequence and its context. A Seattle source enrolled patients during active infection and followed them longitudinally. The sample is drawn from a study of blood T cell repertoires in COVID-19. Study background: Specimens from acute and convalescent COVID-19 originated in the United States, Italy and Spain.

Sequencing used immunoSEQ multiplex PCR; TCRdb keeps in-frame clones, though not all of them. The sample holds fewer than 200,000 clones, roughly 76% seen once. Sequencing was done on a sample of peripheral blood. The receptor's source is a woman of 80 years or more with COVID-19, enrolled during active disease.

CDR3 coding DNA: TGTGCCAGCAGGGCAGGGACAGGGAAAGAGACCCAGTACTTC. Protein product: CASRAGTGKETQYF. The gene calls are TRBV2 and TRBJ2-5; TRBD1 matches at 9 bases. Losses at the gene ends were 6 bases for V and 3 bases for J; bases not matched to a gene: 5. The CDR3 consists of 14 residues. CDR1 is SNHLY and CDR2 is FYNNEI in the germline V gene.